A single T cell receptor beta chain is shown here with its context. The germline V gene encodes CDR1 SGDLS and CDR2 YYNGEE. The length of the CDR3 is 16 residues. Trimming took 0 bases from V and 0 from J, leaving 11 bases between them. The sample comes from a study of control samples from healthy donors and cancer patients. Libraries were prepared by immunoSEQ multiplex PCR; TCRdb keeps only in-frame clonotypes and omits some of them. The sample lists roughly 29,000 clones, nearly 90% occurring once. The sequence derives from a female donor with melanoma. The rearrangement links TRBV9 to TRBJ2-3; either TRBD1 or TRBD2 may fit D (6 bases each). The sample was formalin-fixed, paraffin-embedded tissue. The CDR3 region has the DNA TGTGCCAGCAGCGTAGACGGGGGCCACAGCACAGATACGCAGTATTTT. The encoded protein is CASSVDGGHSTDTQYF.